This TCR beta chain was observed in a study of a mutant IDH1 vaccine in newly diagnosed glioma. For the study at large: Onset of vaccination occurred 4-6 weeks following radiotherapy alone, or with temozolomide cycles. The study held visit V12 at week 35 and visit V13 at week 47. The treated population exhibited a male proportion of about 60%, a female proportion of roughly 40%, and a mean age of approximately 41 years.

Profiled with immunoSEQ multiplex PCR; TCRdb holds only in-frame clones, not every one. The data hold 77,000 or so clones, with about 81% observed a single time. Time point meaning: week 47, end of study. Topical imiquimod was applied with each vaccine dose, which held 300 ug of mutant IDH1 20-mer peptide. Each tumor in the donors was a new WHO grade 3 or 4 astrocytoma, IDH1-mutant and ATRX-lost. The germline V gene has CDR1 SGHAT and CDR2 FQNNGV. V was pared by 5 bases and J by 2 bases, with 5 bases of the junction left unmatched. The CDR3 covers 14 residues. A remark on this clone: Its antigen is currently unknown.

V is TRBV11-2 and J is TRBJ1-2, with 7 bases lining up with TRBD1. The sample in question was PBMCs, obtained from a glioma patient whose treatment included an IDH1 peptide vaccine. The clonotype was recovered from a man aged 40-49 years with glioma. The CDR3 spells CASSLNRGNYGYTF. CDR3 in DNA: TGTGCCAGCAGCCTCAACAGGGGCAACTATGGCTACACCTTC.